This TCR beta chain was recovered during a study of tumor and adjacent non-tumor tissue in lung cancer (dated by TCRdb to about 2018). Regarding the complete study: The cohort included under 15 adenocarcinoma, a couple of squamous cell carcinoma and 1 small cell lung cancer patients. Under 35 paired specimens, one tumor and one normal lung sample per patient, were profiled by TCRbeta CDR3 sequencing. A total of roughly 130,000,000 productive TCRbeta reads were generated by sequencing, corresponding to an average of approximately 4.5 million reads per sample. Using bulk TCRbeta repertoires from under 17 lung cancer patients, the study set lung tumor tissue side by side with matched distant non-tumor lung tissue. The roughly 15 patients were aged about 31 to 80 years, included 10 men and 5 women, and had TNM stage I to III disease.

RNA was isolated from bulk unsorted tissue, and RNA quality was assessed with a NanoDrop ND-1000 and an Agilent 2100. For the normal lung samples, distant non-tumor tissue was collected more than 3 cm away from the tumor edge. The donors were newly diagnosed lung cancer patients admitted for thoracic surgery in China from August to November 2014 who had not received prior chemotherapy. The study excluded patients who had received radiotherapy or chemotherapy before or who had another cancer at the same time. Pieces of surgical tissue measuring about 1-2.1 cm3 were kept in RNAlater solution and stored at -80 degrees C until use. Of note for this clonotype: It has no known antigen specificity. A read error may account for a junction end that differs from germline.

CDR3 length: 18 amino acids, cysteine to phenylalanine. Only the CDR3 DNA stays, 54 bases, in frame from base 1. The CDR1 and CDR2 encoded by the germline V gene are SGHVS and FQNEAQ. Study-wide findings and limitations: Because peripheral blood was not sequenced, blood TCRbeta repertoires in the lung cancer patients of the study were not examined. Younger patients had significantly higher TCR diversity, and higher tumor TCR diversity was associated with shorter overall and disease-free survival. Neither the sequencing platform nor unique molecular identifiers are mentioned in the methods. Tumor tissue showed significantly higher TCR diversity (inverse Simpson) than normal lung tissue, at roughly 390 vs 170 (P = 0.0075, Mann-Whitney U test). A significantly larger cumulative share of the repertoire was made up by the top 100 clones in normal lung than in tumor tissue. Only around 16 patients were in the cohort, and the authors stated that larger samples and more detailed clinical data are needed.

The library was obtained by multiplex PCR. The sequencer listed for this sample is Illumina HiSeq 2500. TCRbeta libraries were constructed through three rounds of nested PCR with primers (Table S4) according to protocols modified from ARM-PCR. Before sequencing, PCR products of 200-500 bp were excised from the gel and purified with the QIAquick gel extraction kit. Under the source paper's analysis protocol: Reads were cleaned with Trimmomatic, merged with FLASH into complete CDR3 sequences, and assigned to V(D)J germline segments with MiTCR. VDJtools was used to compute clonal diversity as the inverse Simpson's index. Productive reads were defined as in-frame sequences without a premature stop codon. TCRdb reran the public reads through fastp at Q25 and MiXCR, keeping productive beta chains. When rows share a CDR3 protein, they turn into one entry using the most common DNA and genes. It is TCRdb's table, rather than the study itself, that gives the V and J calls and clone size. In all, the sample holds about 48,000 distinct CDR3 sequences, and roughly 60% of those were seen once. The ten largest clones represent about 30% of the sample.

The V and J genes are TRBV7-8 and TRBJ2-1, with the D gene call left open. This TCR came from a woman in her 70s with non-small cell lung cancer. The source material was distant non-tumor lung tissue. Here is the DNA: TGTGCCAGCAGGTTAGCTTCACTATCAGGAAACCTCTACAATGAGCAGTTCTTC. This translates into CASRLASLSGNLYNEQFF.